This T cell receptor (beta chain) was captured by sequencing in a study of blood T cell repertoires in COVID-19. Study-wide context: Spain, Italy and the United States supplied samples that represented acute and convalescent COVID-19. T cells, B-cell-depleted T cells, or PBMCs supplied cDNA or gDNA.

V was clipped by 3 bases and J by 6 bases; unmatched bases: 8. CDR1 and CDR2 (germline): MNHEY, SMNVEV (reference sequence). The CDR3 covers 16 residues. Original processing methods: Cell counts per sample came from amplifying reference gene primers. The repertoire was sequenced with immunoSEQ multiplex PCR; TCRdb's copy has only in-frame clones and lacks some. The V and J calls and clone size are taken from that table; D and trimming were inferred from the DNA. The data hold about 110,000 clones, with less than 85% observed a single time. Sequenced sample: peripheral blood. V usage is TRBV27 and J usage is TRBJ2-1, with 10 bases aligning to TRBD2. The receptor was derived from a woman aged 55-69 years with acute or convalescent COVID-19. CDR3 amino acids: CASSFRGTSVGNEQFF. In nucleotides, the CDR3 is TGTGCCAGCAGTTTTAGGGGGACTAGCGTAGGCAATGAGCAGTTCTTC.